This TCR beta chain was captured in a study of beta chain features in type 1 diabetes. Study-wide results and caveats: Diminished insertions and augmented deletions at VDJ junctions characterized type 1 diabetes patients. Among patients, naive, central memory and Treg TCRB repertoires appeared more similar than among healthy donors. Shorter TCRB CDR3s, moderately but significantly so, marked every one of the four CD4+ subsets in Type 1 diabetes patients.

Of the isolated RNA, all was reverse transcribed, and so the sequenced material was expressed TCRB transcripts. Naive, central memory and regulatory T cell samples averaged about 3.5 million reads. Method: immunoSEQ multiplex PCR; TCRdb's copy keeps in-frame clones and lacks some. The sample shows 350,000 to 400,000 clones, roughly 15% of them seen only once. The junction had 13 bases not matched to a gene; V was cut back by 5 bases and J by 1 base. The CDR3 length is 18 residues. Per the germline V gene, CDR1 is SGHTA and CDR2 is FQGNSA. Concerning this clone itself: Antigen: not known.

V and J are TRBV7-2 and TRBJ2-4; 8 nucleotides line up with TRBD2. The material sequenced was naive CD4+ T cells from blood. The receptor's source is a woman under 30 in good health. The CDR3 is CASSRDAGGNVAKNIQYF. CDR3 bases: TGTGCCAGCAGCCGCGACGCGGGGGGCAACGTGGCCAAAAACATTCAGTACTTC.